This T cell receptor beta chain was profiled in a study of shared clonotypes between healthy human individuals. There are 14 residues in the CDR3. V gave up 0 bases and J gave up 9 bases, with 9 bases separating them. Looked up from germline, CDR1 is MNHEY and CDR2 is SVGAGI. This clone was counted only a few times. Libraries were prepared by immunoSEQ multiplex PCR; TCRdb keeps only in-frame clonotypes and omits some of them. The profile shows some 2 million clones, about 95% of them singletons. This chain connects TRBV6-5 to TRBJ1-6; no clear D. The sequence derives from a man aged 18 to 35 in good health. Sequencing was performed on naive CD4+ T cells sorted from blood. The subset was: CD45RA+ positively selected. This chain's CDR3 is CASSYSTVGSPLHF. The CDR3 nucleotides are TGTGCCAGCAGTTACTCGACGGTGGGTTCACCCCTCCACTTT.